Listed here are 17 T cell receptor beta chains from one sample, sequenced in a study of T cell responses to AZD1222 COVID-19 vaccine. This table comes from immunoSEQ multiplex PCR, and its TCRdb copy is limited to in-frame clones, with some not included. The data hold approximately 150,000 clones, with 94% observed a single time. Sequencing used peripheral blood, obtained on day 0 of AZD1222 vaccination. Source of these receptors: an adult in good health.

V is TRBV29-1 and J is TRBJ1-2; no reliable D call. The ends were cut back, 4 bases at V and 8 bases at J, with 11 bases in the middle. The CDR3 spans 11 residues. CDR1 is SQVTM and CDR2 is ANQGSEA in the germline V gene. As DNA, the CDR3 is TGCAGCGTTGTGACGCCCACGGGCTACACCTTC. Translated: CSVVTPTGYTF.

The chain carries TRBV7-6 and TRBJ2-6; TRBD1 might be the D (5 bases). Trimming cost V 5 bases and J 2 bases, with 13 bases left between them. Germline assignment: CDR1 SGHVS and CDR2 FNYEAQ. This CDR3 region has 16 residues. CDR3 residues: CASSPEQVTGANVLTF. In nucleotides, the CDR3 is TGTGCCAGCAGCCCCGAACAGGTGACTGGGGCCAACGTCCTGACTTTC.

This rearrangement joins TRBV5-1 to TRBJ2-1, with TRBD1 matching over 8 bases. CDR3 length: 12 amino acids. V was pared by 5 bases and J by 9 bases, with 4 bases of the junction left unmatched. Germline CDR1 and CDR2: SGHRS and YFSETQ. The CDR3 spells CASSYTGGEQFF. DNA of the CDR3: TGCGCCAGCAGTTATACAGGGGGTGAGCAGTTCTTC.

The rearrangement uses TRBV6-5 and TRBJ1-1; D remains unclear. The germline CDR1 and CDR2 sequences are MNHEY and SVGAGI. The V end lost 7 bases, the J end lost 0 bases, and 9 bases lay between the germline ends. This CDR3 is built from 13 residues. This chain's CDR3 is CASTIVMNTEAFF. The CDR3 DNA reads TGTGCCAGCACGATAGTCATGAACACTGAAGCTTTCTTT.

This chain links TRBV27 with TRBJ2-7; no clear D gene. The V end was cut by 9 bases, the J end by 0 bases, with 6 bases between. Germline V gives CDR1 MNHEY, CDR2 SMNVEV (reference sequence). The CDR3 covers 11 residues. As DNA, the CDR3 is TGTGCCAGGGCGGACTCCTACGAGCAGTACGTC. This gives the protein CARADSYEQYV.

The chain recombines TRBV11-3 with TRBJ2-4; 11 positions agree with TRBD2. The length of the CDR3 is 15 residues. CDR1 is SGHNT, CDR2 YENEEA, per germline. The V gene end was trimmed by 3 bases and the J gene end by 7 bases; junction bases not matched to a gene: 5. For the CDR3, the DNA is TGTGCCAGCAGCTTTAGCGGGAGGGCCTATAACATTCAGTACTTC. Protein: CASSFSGRAYNIQYF.

The gene calls are TRBV30 and TRBJ1-2; TRBD1 agrees at 8 bases. V was pared by 2 bases and J by 6 bases, with 2 bases of the junction left unmatched. The germline CDR1 and CDR2 sequences are GTSNPN and SVGIG (reference sequence). CDR3 length: 12 residues. The CDR3 here is CAWSPGGDGYTF. The CDR3, as DNA: TGTGCCTGGAGTCCAGGGGGCGATGGCTACACCTTC.

J is TRBJ2-3 and V is TRBV7-9, with 13 positions matching TRBD2. V lost 1 base and J lost 3; bases outside the gene matches: 7. Germline CDR1 reads SEHNR; CDR2 reads FQNEAQ (reference sequence). CDR3 length equals 18 residues. The CDR3 DNA sequence: TGTGCCAGCAGCTTAGAAGGGACTAGCGGGATAGGGACAGATACGCAGTATTTT. Translating it yields CASSLEGTSGIGTDTQYF.

The chain uses TRBV3-1 (or the pseudogene TRBV3-2) and TRBJ2-5; tentative D call: TRBD2 (6 bases). Germline V gene data show CDR1 as LGHDT and CDR2 as YNNKEL (reference sequence). V was trimmed by 5 bases and J by 4 bases, leaving 11 bases between them. The CDR3 consists of 13 residues. In DNA, the CDR3 is TGTGCCAGCAGCTTCCAGGGAGGAGAGACCCAGTACTTC. Amino acid sequence: CASSFQGGETQYF.

This chain joins TRBV11-3 and TRBJ1-1, with D unclear. The CDR3 totals 13 residues. In germline, CDR1 is SGHNT, CDR2 YENEEA. Trimming pared 2 bases from V and 6 bases from J, leaving 10 bases between. The CDR3 is CASSLLPAAEAFF. The CDR3 region has the DNA TGTGCCAGCAGCTTACTGCCGGCCGCTGAAGCTTTCTTT.

The chain uses TRBV6-5 and TRBJ2-5, with 10 bases fitting TRBD1. V was pared by 5 bases and J by 5 bases, with 5 bases of the junction left unmatched. The V gene's germline CDR1 is MNHEY and CDR2 SVGAGI. The CDR3 totals 14 residues. Here the CDR3 reads CASSRQGAQETQYF. The CDR3 nucleotides read TGTGCCAGCAGTAGACAGGGGGCACAGGAGACCCAGTACTTC.

This sequence joins TRBV19 and TRBJ2-1; 8 nucleotides line up with TRBD2. Germline trimming cut 5 bases from V and 9 bases from J; bases unmatched to any gene: 12. The CDR3 runs to 15 residues. Germline CDR1 reads LNHDA; CDR2 reads SQIVND (reference sequence). In nucleotides, the CDR3 is TGTGCCAGTAGTCCCGGGTCGGGAGGGCCTTTTGAGCAGTTCTTC. Translation gives CASSPGSGGPFEQFF.

The sample holds one count of this clone. The rearrangement joins TRBV6-4 to TRBJ2-3; possible D gene TRBD2, 5 bases. Germline-derived CDR1 and CDR2 are MRHNA and SNTAGT. The length of the CDR3 is 15 residues. V lost 0 bases, J lost 2 bases, and 9 bases lay in between. CDR3 coding DNA: TGTGCCAGCAGTGACTCGGGAGAACACACAGATACGCAGTATTTT. The encoded protein is CASSDSGEHTDTQYF.

Only one count was recorded for this clone. The chain carries TRBV19 and TRBJ1-2, with 7 positions matching TRBD1. The V gene's germline CDR1 is LNHDA and CDR2 SQIVND (reference sequence). The CDR3 extends over 19 amino acids. V shed 8 bases and J 0 bases; nucleotides not matched to a gene: 21. The CDR3 sequence: CASSIPSWEGARSNYGYTF. In DNA form, the CDR3 reads TGTGCCAGTTCCATCCCTAGTTGGGAGGGGGCGAGATCTAACTATGGCTACACCTTC.

The genes are TRBV11-1 and TRBJ2-1; no definite D call. V was shortened by 6 bases and J by 8 bases, with 17 bases between the two germline ends. The CDR3 runs 14 residues. Germline CDR1 is SGHAT and CDR2 is FQDESV (reference sequence). Written as DNA, the CDR3 is TGTGCCAGCAGGAAACTCGCCCTTACAGATGAGCAGTTCTTC. It codes for CASRKLALTDEQFF.

The genes are TRBV5-5 and TRBJ1-1; the D gene is possibly TRBD1 (6 bases). This CDR3 is 14 amino acids long. Trimming removed 4 bases at V and 2 bases at J, with 12 bases between. Germline lookup yields CDR1 SGHKS and CDR2 YYEKEE (reference sequence). The CDR3 reads CASSRVGGNTEAFF. The CDR3 nucleotides read TGTGCCAGCAGCCGAGTAGGGGGTAACACTGAAGCTTTCTTT.

This rearrangement joins TRBV6-1 to TRBJ2-5; D unresolved. The CDR3 has 14 amino acids. The V gene's germline CDR1 is MNHNS and CDR2 SASEGT. V shed 1 base and J shed 5 bases, with 11 bases lying between them. The DNA of the CDR3 is TGTGCCAGCAGTGAAGGGATGGCGGTCGAGACCCAGTACTTC. It encodes CASSEGMAVETQYF.